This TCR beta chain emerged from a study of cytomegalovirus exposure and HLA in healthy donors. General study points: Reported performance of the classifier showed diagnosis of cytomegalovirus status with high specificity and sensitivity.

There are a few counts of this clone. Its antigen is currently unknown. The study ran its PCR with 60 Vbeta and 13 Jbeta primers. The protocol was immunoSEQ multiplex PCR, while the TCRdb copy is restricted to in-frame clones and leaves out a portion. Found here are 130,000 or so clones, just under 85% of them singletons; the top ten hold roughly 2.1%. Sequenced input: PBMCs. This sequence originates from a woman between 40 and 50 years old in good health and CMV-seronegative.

CDR3 protein: CASSVDFVGGRKNEQFF. The CDR3 bases are TGTGCCAGCAGCGTAGATTTTGTGGGAGGGCGTAAAAATGAGCAGTTCTTC. The chain combines TRBV9 with TRBJ2-1; TRBD2 agrees at 7 bases. In germline, CDR1 is SGDLS, CDR2 YYNGEE. After removal of 0 bases from V and 7 bases from J, the junction contained 13 bases not matched to a gene. CDR3 length equals 17 residues.